These 12 T cell receptor beta chains were sequenced from one sample in a study of T cell responses to AZD1222 COVID-19 vaccine (dated by TCRdb to the early 2020s). The library was prepared using the immunoSEQ multiplex PCR assay. TCRdb limited this immuneACCESS table to in-frame rearrangements with V and J called. A share of clones is missing; checked studies link under half to unresolved V genes, and the rest is unexplained. The sample has about 120,000 clones on record, about 88% of them singletons. The biggest ten clones account for 7.5% of the sample. The meaning of the sample's time point label: baseline before first vaccination. Sequencing was performed on peripheral blood, taken on day 0 of AZD1222 vaccination. These receptors were obtained from an adult in good health.

This chain uses TRBV2 with TRBJ1-4; possible D gene TRBD1, 5 bases. The CDR3 is made up of 14 amino acids. The V end lost 7 bases, the J end lost 7 bases, and 16 bases lay between the germline ends. The germline gives CDR1 SNHLY, CDR2 FYNNEI. The CDR3 loop is CASMSGEVSEKLFF. CDR3 DNA sequence: TGTGCCAGCATGTCGGGGGAAGTGAGTGAAAAACTGTTTTTT.

CDR3 sequence (DNA): TGTGCCAGCAGCCTCAACAAGGGGAGAGAAAAACTGTTTTTT. Translating gives CASSLNKGREKLFF. The V call is TRBV7-9, the J call TRBJ1-4; tentative D call: TRBD1 (5 bases). This CDR3 contains 14 residues. Trimming pared 5 bases from V and 8 bases from J, leaving 15 bases between. Germline-derived CDR1 and CDR2 are SEHNR and FQNEAQ (reference sequence).

The rearrangement uses TRBV7-3 and TRBJ2-1, with unresolved D. This CDR3 is built from 13 residues. V lost 4 bases and J 5 bases, leaving 9 bases between the germline ends. Germline CDR1 reads SGHTA; CDR2 reads FQGTGA. The chain's CDR3 is CASSSSTDNEQFF. DNA for the CDR3: TGTGCCAGCAGCTCCTCTACCGACAATGAGCAGTTCTTC.

This clone was recorded only once. The chain joins TRBV27 to TRBJ2-7; D tentatively fits TRBD1 or TRBD2 (5 bases each). The V gene's germline CDR1 is MNHEY and CDR2 SMNVEV (reference sequence). The CDR3 extends over 17 amino acids. Trimming took 6 bases from V and 3 from J, leaving 24 bases between them. CDR3 protein: CASRRTGTPYPNYEQYF. CDR3 nucleotides: TGTGCCAGCAGGAGAACCGGGACCCCCTATCCAAACTACGAGCAGTACTTC.

V and J are TRBV6-5 and TRBJ1-1; a possible D gene is TRBD1 (5 bases). Trimming removed 7 bases from V and 1 base from J, with 10 bases in between. The CDR3 loop spans 13 amino acids. Germline V CDR1 and CDR2: MNHEY, SVGAGI. The DNA of the CDR3 is TGTGCCAGCACGGGGACGCCGAACACTGAAGCTTTCTTT. Amino acids: CASTGTPNTEAFF.

This chain uses TRBV11-2 with TRBJ1-1; D is uncertain. The CDR3 totals 11 residues. The V gene lost 3 bases and the J gene lost 8 bases, with 7 bases spanning the gap. The germline gives CDR1 SGHAT, CDR2 FQNNGV. The CDR3 bases are TGTGCCAGCAGCTTCCCAGGAGAAGCTTTCTTT. This sequence encodes CASSFPGEAFF. The full variable domain, completed using reference TRBV11-2 and TRBJ1-1, is EAGVAQSPRYKIIEKRQSVAFWCNPISGHATLYWYQQILGQGPKLLIQFQNNGVVDDSQLPKDRFSAERLKGVDSTLKIQPAKLEDSAVYLCASSFPGEAFFGQGTRLTVV.

The V and J genes are TRBV5-1 and TRBJ1-1; 7 bases match TRBD1. The CDR3 has 14 amino acids. J lost 0 bases, V lost 1 base, and 0 bases had no gene match. Germline CDR1 and CDR2: SGHRS and YFSETQ. CDR3 residues: CASSLTGVNTEAFF. In DNA, the CDR3 is TGCGCCAGCAGCTTGACAGGGGTGAACACTGAAGCTTTCTTT.

CDR3 in DNA: TGTGCCAGCAGTTTGTTCAGGGCAATCGAGCAGTACTTC. This sequence encodes CASSLFRAIEQYF. The chain recombines TRBV28 with TRBJ2-7; D is possibly TRBD1 (5 bases). Germline lookup yields CDR1 MDHEN and CDR2 SYDVKM. Trimming pared 3 bases from V and 6 bases from J, leaving 12 bases between. The CDR3 sequence is 13 residues long.

J is TRBJ1-4 and V is TRBV10-1; no clear D gene. V was pared by 2 bases and J by 11 bases, with 9 bases between. The CDR3 length is 12 residues. Germline CDR1 and CDR2: WNHNN and SYGVQD (reference sequence). The DNA of the CDR3 is TGCGCCAGCAGTGAGCGGACGGGGAAACTGTTTTTT. Protein product: CASSERTGKLFF.

A remark on this clone: This same CDR3 is encoded by further DNA sequences in the sample. The chain has TRBV9 and TRBJ2-1; no clear D. Germline loops: CDR1 SGDLS, CDR2 YYNGEE. Trimming took off 2 bases at V and 0 bases at J, with 6 bases between the two ends. The CDR3 has 14 residues. CDR3 DNA: TGTGCCAGCAGCGTTACAGCCTCCTACAATGAGCAGTTCTTC. Protein: CASSVTASYNEQFF.

This CDR3 is CATSDGKNYEQYF. For the CDR3, the DNA is TGTGCCACCAGTGATGGGAAGAACTACGAGCAGTACTTC. The chain has TRBV24-1 and TRBJ2-7; no reliable D call. The V gene lost 3 bases and the J gene lost 3 bases, with 8 bases spanning the gap. The CDR3 extends over 13 amino acids. CDR1 is KGHDR, CDR2 SFDVKD, per germline.

This clone was detected only a few times. J is TRBJ2-7 and V is TRBV27, with TRBD2 identical over 9 bases. The germline V gene has CDR1 MNHEY and CDR2 SMNVEV (reference sequence). With 4 bases clipped from V and 5 bases from J, the junction kept 9 bases outside the gene matches. This CDR3 contains 15 residues. The CDR3 coding sequence is TGTGCCAGCAGTTACCGGGCGGGGGGGCAGGACGAGCAGTACTTC. Encoded protein: CASSYRAGGQDEQYF.